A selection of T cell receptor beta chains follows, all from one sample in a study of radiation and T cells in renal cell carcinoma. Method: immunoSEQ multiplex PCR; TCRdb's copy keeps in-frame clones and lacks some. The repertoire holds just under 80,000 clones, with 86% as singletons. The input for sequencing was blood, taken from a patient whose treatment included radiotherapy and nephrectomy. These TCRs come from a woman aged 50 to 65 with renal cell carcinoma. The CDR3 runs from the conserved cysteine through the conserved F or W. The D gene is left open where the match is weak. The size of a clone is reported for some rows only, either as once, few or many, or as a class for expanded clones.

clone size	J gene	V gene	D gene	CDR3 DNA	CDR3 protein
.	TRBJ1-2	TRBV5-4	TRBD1	TGCGCCAGCAGCCCAACGACAGGGAGCGGCTACACCTTC	CASSPTTGSGYTF
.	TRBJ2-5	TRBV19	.	TGTGCCAGTAGCCCAGGGCAGGGGTTCAGTGGGACCCAGTACTTC	CASSPGQGFSGTQYF
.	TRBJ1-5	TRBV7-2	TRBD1	TGTGCCAGCAGCCGAGAGGGGACAGGGGGCCATCAGCCCCAGCATTTT	CASSREGTGGHQPQHF
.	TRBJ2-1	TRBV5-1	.	TGCGCCAGCAGCCCCAGCTCCTACAATGAGCAGTTCTTC	CASSPSSYNEQFF
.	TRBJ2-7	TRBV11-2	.	TGTGCCAGCAGCTTATGGGGCGGCCAGCAGTACTTC	CASSLWGGQQYF
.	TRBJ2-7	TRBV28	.	TGTGCCAGCACGATTAGTTGGGGGATCTACGAGCAGTACTTC	CASTISWGIYEQYF
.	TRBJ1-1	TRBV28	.	TGTGCCAGCAGGGGGCCTTCGTGGGGAATGAACACTGAAGCTTTCTTT	CASRGPSWGMNTEAFF
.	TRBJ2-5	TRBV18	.	TGTGCCAGCTCACCACGGTCTGGCATACAAGAGACCCAGTACTTC	CASSPRSGIQETQYF
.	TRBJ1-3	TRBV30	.	TGTGCCTGGAGTTTCACCTCTGGAAACACCATATATTTT	CAWSFTSGNTIYF
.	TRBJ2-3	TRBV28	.	TGTGCCAGCAGTCCCCCCTGGGGGGCGATGGATACGCAGTATTTT	CASSPPWGAMDTQYF
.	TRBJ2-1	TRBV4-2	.	TGTGCCAGCAGCCAAGATCCAGCGGGCTCCTACAATGAGCAGTTCTTC	CASSQDPAGSYNEQFF
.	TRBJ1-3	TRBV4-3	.	TGCGCCAGCAGCCAAGGGGCTCGCTCTGGAAACACCATATATTTT	CASSQGARSGNTIYF
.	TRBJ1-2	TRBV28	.	TGTGCCAGCAGTTTATCCGAGAGGGGCTACACCTTC	CASSLSERGYTF
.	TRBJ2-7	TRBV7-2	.	TGTGCCAGCAGCTTATCGGATTACGAGCAGTACTTC	CASSLSDYEQYF
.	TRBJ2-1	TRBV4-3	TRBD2	TGCGCCAGCAGCCAAGAGACGGGACTAGCGGCGATTGATGAGCAGTTCTTC	CASSQETGLAAIDEQFF
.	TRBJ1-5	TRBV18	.	TGTGCCAGCTCACCCCCGGGTCCTAATCAGCCCCAGCATTTT	CASSPPGPNQPQHF
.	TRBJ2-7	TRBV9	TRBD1	TGTGCCAGCAGCGCCGGGACAGGCCTCTACGAGCAGTACTTC	CASSAGTGLYEQYF
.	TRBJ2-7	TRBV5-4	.	TGTGCCAGCAGCCCCAGGGGACTTTTACTATCCTACGAGCAGTACTTC	CASSPRGLLLSYEQYF
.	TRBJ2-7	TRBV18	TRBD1	TGTGCCAGCTCACCCCTGAGGGGGCTGGCCCACGAGCAGTACTTC	CASSPLRGLAHEQYF
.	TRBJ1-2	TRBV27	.	TGTGCCAGTTCCTCGTTGGTGGGGGGAGGCTACACCTTC	CASSSLVGGGYTF
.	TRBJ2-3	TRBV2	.	TGTGCCAGCATAGAACTAGCAGCGACAGATACGCAGTATTTT	CASIELAATDTQYF
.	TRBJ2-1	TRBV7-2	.	TGTGCCAGCGGCCGGCCTGTGGAGCAGTTCTTC	CASGRPVEQFF
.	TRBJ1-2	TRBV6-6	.	TGTGCCAGCAGTTACTCGGGGTATGGCTACACCTTC	CASSYSGYGYTF
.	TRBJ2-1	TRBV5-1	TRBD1	TGCGCCAGCAGCTTGGTGGGACAGGTCTCCTACAATGAGCAGTTCTTC	CASSLVGQVSYNEQFF
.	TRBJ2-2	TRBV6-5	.	TGTGCCAGCAGTTACGTCGGAGCCGGGGAGCTGTTTTTT	CASSYVGAGELFF
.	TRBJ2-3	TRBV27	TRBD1	TGTGCCAGCAGTCCGGACAGGGTCACAGATACGCAGTATTTT	CASSPDRVTDTQYF
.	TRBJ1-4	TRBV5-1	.	TGCGCCAGCAGCTCGGACCCCCAACGGTGGGAAGGCGAAAAACTGTTTTTT	CASSSDPQRWEGEKLFF
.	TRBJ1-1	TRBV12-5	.	TGTGCTAGTGCCGTAGTGAACACTGAAGCTTTCTTT	CASAVVNTEAFF
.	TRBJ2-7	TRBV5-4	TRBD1	TGTGCCAGCAGACAGGGACAGAGCTACGAGCAGTACTTC	CASRQGQSYEQYF
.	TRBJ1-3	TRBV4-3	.	TGCGCCAGCAGCCAAGAGGAGGAGCCCGGTAACACCATATATTTT	CASSQEEEPGNTIYF
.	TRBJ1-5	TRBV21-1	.	TGTGCCAGCAGCAAAAGAGTCCCCGCCGGTCAGCCCCAGCATTTT	CASSKRVPAGQPQHF
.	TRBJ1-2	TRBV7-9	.	TGTGCCAGCAGCTTAGATGGATATGGCTACACCTTC	CASSLDGYGYTF
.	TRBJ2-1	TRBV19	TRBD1	TGTGCCAGTAGTGCCCGGACAGGGGTTTACAATGAGCAGTTCTTC	CASSARTGVYNEQFF
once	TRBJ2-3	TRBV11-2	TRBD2	TGTGCCAGCAGCCCGGGACTAGATGGGCCAGATACGCAGTATTTT	CASSPGLDGPDTQYF
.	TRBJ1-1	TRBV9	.	TGTGCCAGCAGCGTAGCCACCTATGGTGAAGCTTTCTTT	CASSVATYGEAFF
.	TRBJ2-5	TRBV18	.	TGTGCCAGCTCACCGCCCCCCGGAGAGACCCAGTACTTC	CASSPPPGETQYF
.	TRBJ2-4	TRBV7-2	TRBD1	TGTGCCAGCAGCTTCGGTCGACAGGGGGTCAAAAACATTCAGTACTTC	CASSFGRQGVKNIQYF
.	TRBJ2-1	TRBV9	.	TGTGCCAGCAGCGTAGGGCAGGGCCCTGAGCAGTTCTTC	CASSVGQGPEQFF
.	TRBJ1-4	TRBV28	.	TGTGCCAGCCGTTCGGATGAAAAACTGTTTTTT	CASRSDEKLFF
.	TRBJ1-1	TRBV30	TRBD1	TGTGCCGTAGGGACAGCCACTGAAGCTTTCTTT	CAVGTATEAFF
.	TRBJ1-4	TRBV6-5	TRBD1	TGTGCCAGCAGTCGAGGGGGAGGGGGCGGAAAACTGTTTTTT	CASSRGGGGGKLFF
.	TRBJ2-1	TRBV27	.	TGTGCCAGCCTCCTTTCTGAGCAGTTCTTC	CASLLSEQFF
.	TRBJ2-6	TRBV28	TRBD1	TGTGCCAGTCTAGGGGGCGCTGGGGCCAACGTCCTGACTTTC	CASLGGAGANVLTF
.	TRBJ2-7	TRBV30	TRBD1	TGTGCCTGGATTCCCAGGGGGCGTCGGGAGCAGTACTTC	CAWIPRGRREQYF
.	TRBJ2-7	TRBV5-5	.	TGTGCCAGCAGCAGAGATGGAGGGGGGTCCTACGAGCAGTACTTC	CASSRDGGGSYEQYF
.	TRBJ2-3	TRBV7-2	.	TGTGCCAGCAGCACCGGGACTCAAACCACAGATACGCAGTATTTT	CASSTGTQTTDTQYF
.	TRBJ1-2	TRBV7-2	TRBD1	TGTGCCAGCAGCATTAACCACAGGGGGCTCTACTATGGCTACACCTTC	CASSINHRGLYYGYTF
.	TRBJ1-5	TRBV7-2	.	TGTGCCAGCAGCTTTTCCCGGGACAATCAGCCCCAGCATTTT	CASSFSRDNQPQHF
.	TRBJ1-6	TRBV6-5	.	TGTGCCAGCAGCCCTCCGGGCCGTCGCGGAGGCCTCCACTTT	CASSPPGRRGGLHF
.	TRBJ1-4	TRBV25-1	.	TGTGCCAGCAGTGAGACCCAGGGGCGCGGTGAAAAACTGTTTTTT	CASSETQGRGEKLFF
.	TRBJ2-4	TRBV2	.	TGTGCCAGCAGCTCAAGCTCCGGAGCCAAAAACATTCAGTACTTC	CASSSSSGAKNIQYF
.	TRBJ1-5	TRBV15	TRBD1	TGTGCCACCAGCAGGGGGGGACAGGACCAGCCCCAGCATTTT	CATSRGGQDQPQHF
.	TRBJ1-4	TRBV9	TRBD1	TGTGCCAGCAGCGCCCGACAGGGTAATGAAAAACTGTTTTTT	CASSARQGNEKLFF
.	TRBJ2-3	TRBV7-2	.	TGTGCCAGCAGTCACTACAGGGATACGCAGTATTTT	CASSHYRDTQYF
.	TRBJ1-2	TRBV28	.	TGTGCCAGCAGTTTAGGGCAGAACTATGGCTACACCTTC	CASSLGQNYGYTF
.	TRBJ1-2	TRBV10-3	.	TGTGCCATCAGTGACGGACAGTCCTATGGCTACACCTTC	CAISDGQSYGYTF
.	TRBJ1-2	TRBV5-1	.	TGCGCCAGCAGCTTGGCACAGGACCCCTATGGCTACACCTTC	CASSLAQDPYGYTF
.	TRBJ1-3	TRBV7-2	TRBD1	TGTGCCAGCAGCACCCGACAGGGAAAGGGAAACACCATATATTTT	CASSTRQGKGNTIYF
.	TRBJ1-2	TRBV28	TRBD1	TGTGCCAGCCTCAGGGGGGGGGCAGGTTATGGCTACACCTTC	CASLRGGAGYGYTF
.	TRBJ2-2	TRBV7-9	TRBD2	TGTGCCAGCAGCTTATGGCGGGGGACGAACACCGGGGAGCTGTTTTTT	CASSLWRGTNTGELFF